This TCR beta chain was recovered during a study of OX40 agonist ivuxolimab in advanced cancers. The wider study: Cohort: approximately 83% men, mean age 60, aged roughly 20 to 79.

About this clone: Its target is unknown.

Here immunoSEQ multiplex PCR was the method, and the copy in TCRdb shows in-frame clones only, minus some. The sample holds about 52,000 clones, 80% to 90% seen once. The germline V gene has CDR1 MGHRA and CDR2 YSYEKL. Trimming stripped 2 bases from V and 5 bases from J, with 9 bases between. There are 13 residues in the CDR3. Study-wide results and limits: In the 0.1-3.0 mg/kg groups, partial responders showed among the lowest expansion. The mean number of expanded clones was higher in CD8+ T cells than in CD4+.

The receptor comes from an adult with an advanced solid tumor such as melanoma, head and neck, liver or kidney cancer. The chain employs TRBV4-1 and TRBJ2-5, with a tentative D call TRBD2 (5 bases). The sample in question was CD4+ or CD8+ T cells sorted from blood, obtained in a trial of the OX40 agonist ivuxolimab. The CDR3 DNA reads as TGCGCCAGCAGCCAAACTAGAGTGGAGACCCAGTACTTC. Its protein is CASSQTRVETQYF.